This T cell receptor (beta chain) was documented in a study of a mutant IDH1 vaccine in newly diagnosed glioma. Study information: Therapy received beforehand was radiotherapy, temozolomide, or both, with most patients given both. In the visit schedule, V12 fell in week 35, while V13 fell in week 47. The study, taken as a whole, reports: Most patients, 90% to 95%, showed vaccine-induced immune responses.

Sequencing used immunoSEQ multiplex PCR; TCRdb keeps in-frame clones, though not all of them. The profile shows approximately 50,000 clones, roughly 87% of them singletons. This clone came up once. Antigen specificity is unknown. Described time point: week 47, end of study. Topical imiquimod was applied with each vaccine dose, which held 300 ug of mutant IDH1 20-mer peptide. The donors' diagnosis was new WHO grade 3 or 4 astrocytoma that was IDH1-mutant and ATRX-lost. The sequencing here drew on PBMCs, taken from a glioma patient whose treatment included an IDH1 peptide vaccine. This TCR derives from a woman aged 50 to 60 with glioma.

CDR3 in amino acids: CAWSVSGGYGYTF. CDR3 DNA sequence: TGTGCCTGGAGTGTGTCAGGGGGCTATGGCTACACCTTC. The chain has TRBV30 and TRBJ1-2; 7 bases line up with TRBD1. CDR3 size: 13 residues. The germline V gene has CDR1 GTSNPN and CDR2 SVGIG (reference sequence). The trim removed 0 bases at V and 4 bases at J, leaving 2 bases unmatched.